This note documents a single TCR beta chain sequence. Its antigen remains unknown. These data originate in a study of OX40 agonist ivuxolimab in advanced cancers. Study as a whole: Ivuxolimab, an antibody acting as an agonist of OX40 (CD134), was used to treat patients. About 42% of patients had received prior checkpoint inhibitor therapy. Study outcomes and limitations: No determination was made of the antigen specificity of the expanded peripheral T cells.

At baseline, cycle 4 day 1, and cycle 7 day 1, blood was sampled. The CDR3 extends over 15 amino acids. The V gene's germline CDR1 is SGHVS and CDR2 FQNEAQ. Unmatched junction bases numbered 15, after V lost 10 bases and J lost 5 bases. Sequencing used immunoSEQ multiplex PCR; TCRdb keeps in-frame clones, though not all of them. Of about 67,000 clones in the sample, approximately 91% were seen once. This clonotype was obtained from an adult with an advanced solid tumor such as melanoma, head and neck, liver or kidney cancer. Here the sequenced sample was CD4+ or CD8+ T cells sorted from blood, taken in a trial of the OX40 agonist ivuxolimab. The V call is TRBV7-8, the J call TRBJ2-5; TRBD2 matches 8 bases. The CDR3 nucleotides are TGTGCCACCCAACTGAGGGCTAGCGGGTTCGAGACCCAGTACTTC. Translated: CATQLRASGFETQYF.